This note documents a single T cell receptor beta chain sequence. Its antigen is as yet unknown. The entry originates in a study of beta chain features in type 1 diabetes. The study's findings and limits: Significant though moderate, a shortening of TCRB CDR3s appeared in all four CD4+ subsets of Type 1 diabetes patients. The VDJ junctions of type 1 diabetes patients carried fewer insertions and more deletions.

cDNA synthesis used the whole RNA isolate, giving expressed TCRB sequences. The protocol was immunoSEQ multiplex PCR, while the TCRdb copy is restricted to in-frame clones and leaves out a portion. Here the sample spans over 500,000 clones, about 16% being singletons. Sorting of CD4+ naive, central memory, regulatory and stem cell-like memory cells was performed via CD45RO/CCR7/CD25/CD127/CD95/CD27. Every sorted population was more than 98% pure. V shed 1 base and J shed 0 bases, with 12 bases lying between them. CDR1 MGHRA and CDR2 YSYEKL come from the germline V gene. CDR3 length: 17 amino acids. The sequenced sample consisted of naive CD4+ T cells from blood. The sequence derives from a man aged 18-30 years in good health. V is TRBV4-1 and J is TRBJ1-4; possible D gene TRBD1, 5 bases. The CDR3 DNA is TGCGCCAGCAGCCAAGCCTCGACAGCAGCAACTAATGAAAAACTGTTTTTT. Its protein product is CASSQASTAATNEKLFF.